The 9 T cell receptor beta chains below all came from one sample that was sequenced in a study of radiotherapy plus CTLA-4 blockade in lung cancer. Data came from immunoSEQ multiplex PCR; TCRdb stores just in-frame clones and leaves some out. The sample lists about 83,000 clones, 78% occurring once. This sample comprised peripheral blood, obtained from a patient treated with radiotherapy plus ipilimumab. The receptors stem from a human donor with non-small cell lung cancer who had a partial response to radiotherapy plus ipilimumab. Some clones in this sample may be carry-over from other donors' samples.

V and J are TRBV2 and TRBJ2-2; perhaps TRBD2 as D (6 bases). V was trimmed by 7 bases and J by 5 bases, leaving 14 bases between them. CDR3 length equals 14 residues. Per germline, CDR1 SNHLY and CDR2 FYNNEI. The DNA for the CDR3 is TGTGCCAGCACCCGAGTGCGGGGAACCGGGGAGCTGTTTTTT. It specifies CASTRVRGTGELFF.

The genes are TRBV5-6 and TRBJ1-6, with 7 positions matching TRBD1. The V gene's germline CDR1 is SGHDT and CDR2 YYEEEE. The J segment lost 9 bases and the V segment lost 2 bases, leaving 8 bases of the junction unmatched. The CDR3 loop spans 15 amino acids. The chain's CDR3 is CASSFTGARGSPLHF. The CDR3 coding sequence is TGTGCCAGCAGCTTTACAGGGGCGAGAGGTTCACCCCTCCACTTT.

This chain links TRBV7-2 with TRBJ2-5; 7 positions agree with TRBD1. The V segment lost 5 bases and the J segment 5 bases; nucleotides outside the gene matches: 8. There are 14 residues in the CDR3. Germline assignment: CDR1 SGHTA and CDR2 FQGNSA. DNA of the CDR3: TGTGCCAGCAGCCCACAGGGGACGGGGGAGACCCAGTACTTC. Protein product: CASSPQGTGETQYF.

The chain recombines TRBV5-8 with TRBJ2-1; D might be TRBD1 (6 bases). The V and J ends lost 4 bases and 3 bases respectively, with 17 bases between them. Looked up from germline, CDR1 is SGHTS and CDR2 is YDEGEE. This CDR3 is built from 16 residues. Here the CDR3 DNA reads TGTGCCAGCAGCCGCAACCTAGGACAGCGCTACAATGAGCAGTTCTTC. It translates to CASSRNLGQRYNEQFF.

The chain employs TRBV19 and TRBJ2-3; D gene unclear. Per the germline V gene, CDR1 is LNHDA and CDR2 is SQIVND (reference sequence). The V end lost 1 base, the J end lost 3 bases, and 8 bases lay between the germline ends. The CDR3 is 14 amino acids. CDR3 in DNA: TGTGCCAGTAGTATAGTTTCTAGGACAGATACGCAGTATTTT. Its protein product is CASSIVSRTDTQYF.

This chain uses TRBV7-3 with TRBJ2-5, with 10 nucleotides matching TRBD2. The DNA end is more similar to TRBJ2-7, so the J call may be wrong. Germline CDR1 is SGHTA and CDR2 is FQGTGA. This CDR3 has 16 residues. DNA of the CDR3: TGTGCCAGCAGCTTAACGGGTACTAGCGGGAAATACGAGCAGTACTTC. It is translated as CASSLTGTSGKYEQYF.

This chain uses TRBV9 with TRBJ1-6; 7 bases map to TRBD1. The CDR3 is 14 amino acids. Unmatched junction bases numbered 6, after V lost 3 bases and J lost 9 bases. Germline loops: CDR1 SGDLS, CDR2 YYNGEE. CDR3 coding DNA: TGTGCCAGCAGCGGAACGACAGGGTTTTCACCCCTCCACTTT. Translated: CASSGTTGFSPLHF.

This chain connects TRBV5-4 to TRBJ2-3; D might be TRBD2 (6 bases). The CDR3 has 11 residues. Germline-derived CDR1 and CDR2 are SGHNT and YYREEE (reference sequence). Trimming took 5 bases from V and 7 from J, leaving 8 bases between them. CDR3 region: CASRGGNTQYF. CDR3 coding DNA: TGTGCCAGCAGGGGAGGAAATACGCAGTATTTT. Full variable domain (missing parts from reference TRBV5-4 and TRBJ2-3): ETGVTQSPTHLIKTRGQQVTLRCSSQSGHNTVSWYQQALGQGPQFIFQYYREEENGRGNFPPRFSGLQFPNYSSELNVNALELDDSALYLCASRGGNTQYFGPGTRLTVL.

This clone was observed a single time. The J gene is TRBJ2-1, the V gene TRBV7-3; 15 bases map to TRBD2. The germline gives CDR1 SGHTA, CDR2 FQGTGA. The J segment lost 9 bases and the V segment lost 5 bases, leaving 8 bases of the junction unmatched. This CDR3 has 16 amino acids. Written as DNA, the CDR3 is TGTGCCAGCAGCCCACGGACTAGCGGGGGGGCGGCTGAGCAGTTCTTC. Protein product: CASSPRTSGGAAEQFF.